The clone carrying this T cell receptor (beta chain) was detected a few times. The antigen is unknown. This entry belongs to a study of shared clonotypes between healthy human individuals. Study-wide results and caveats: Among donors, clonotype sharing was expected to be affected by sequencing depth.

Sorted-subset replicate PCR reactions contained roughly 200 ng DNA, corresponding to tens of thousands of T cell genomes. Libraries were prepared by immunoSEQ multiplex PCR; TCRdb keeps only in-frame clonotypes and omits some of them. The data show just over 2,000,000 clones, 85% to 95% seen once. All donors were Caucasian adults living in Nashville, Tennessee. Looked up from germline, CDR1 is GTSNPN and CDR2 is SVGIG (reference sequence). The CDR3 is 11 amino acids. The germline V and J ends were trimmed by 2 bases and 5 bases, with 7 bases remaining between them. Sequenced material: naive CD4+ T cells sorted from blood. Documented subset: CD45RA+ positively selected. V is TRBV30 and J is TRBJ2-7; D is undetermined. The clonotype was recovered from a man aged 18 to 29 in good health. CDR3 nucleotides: TGTGCCTGGAGTTTGGTGGACGAGCAGTACTTC. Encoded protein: CAWSLVDEQYF.